This T cell receptor beta chain was found in a study of a mutant IDH1 vaccine in newly diagnosed glioma. Study at large: Radiotherapy, temozolomide, or both had been given previously, and both were given to most.

Method: immunoSEQ multiplex PCR; TCRdb's copy keeps in-frame clones and lacks some. The sample yields over 45,000 clones, approximately 80% seen once. The CDR3 has 14 amino acids. Per the germline V gene, CDR1 is MNHEY and CDR2 is SMNVEV (reference sequence). V shed 2 bases and J shed 9 bases, with 11 bases lying between them. In regard to this clone: Its antigen is undetermined.

Time point of the sample: week 5, during vaccination. The vaccine gave 300 ug of a 20-mer mutant IDH1 peptide subcutaneously per dose. Source: PBMCs, taken from a glioma patient whose treatment included an IDH1 peptide vaccine. The genes are TRBV27 and TRBJ1-6, with no clear D. This receptor was identified in a man aged 25-45 years with glioma. The CDR3 loop reads CASSLQQPGSPLHF. The CDR3, as DNA: TGTGCCAGCAGTTTACAACAACCTGGTTCACCCCTCCACTTT.